Listed below are T cell receptor beta chains from one sample, sequenced in a study of cytomegalovirus exposure and HLA in healthy donors. Measured with immunoSEQ multiplex PCR; TCRdb has only the in-frame clones, and not every one. Altogether around 300,000 clones are present, 80% to 90% being singletons, with the ten largest covering roughly 1%. The sample taken for sequencing was PBMCs. These receptor sequences come from a young woman in good health and CMV-seronegative. Both conserved end residues are part of each CDR3. The order of the fields is D gene, J gene, CDR3 length, V gene, clone size, CDR3 DNA, CDR3 protein. The D gene is left open where the match is weak. Clone sizes are given selectively: once, few, many, or a class where the clone is expanded.

.,TRBJ1-2,11,TRBV30,.,TGTGCCTGGAACCGGGGGGACGGCTACACCTTC,CAWNRGDGYTF
.,TRBJ1-2,15,TRBV10-2,once,TGCGCCAGCAGCCCGGCGGGGGGGTCGGGTTATGGCTACACCTTC,CASSPAGGSGYGYTF
.,TRBJ1-1,13,TRBV6-5,once,TGTGCCAGCAGTTCGGGGGTTTGGACTGAAGCTTTCTTT,CASSSGVWTEAFF
.,TRBJ1-4,14,TRBV30,.,TGTGCCTGGATCCGAGCAGGGAAGGGTGAAAAACTGTTTTTT,CAWIRAGKGEKLFF
TRBD1,TRBJ1-1,15,TRBV6-5,.,TGTGCCAGCAGTTACTCCGGACAGGGGGGAACTGAAGCTTTCTTT,CASSYSGQGGTEAFF
.,TRBJ2-3,12,TRBV6-1,.,TGTGCCAGCAGTTTAGAGGCAGATACGCAGTATTTT,CASSLEADTQYF
.,TRBJ2-7,15,TRBV7-8,.,TGTGCCAGCAGCGGTGCCAGGGTAGGGGGATACGAGCAGTACTTC,CASSGARVGGYEQYF
.,TRBJ1-2,15,TRBV4-2,.,TGTGCCAGCAGCCAATTCGGCTCCTCAGGGGTTGGCTACACCTTC,CASSQFGSSGVGYTF
TRBD1,TRBJ1-4,18,TRBV15,.,TGTGCCACCAGCTTTAGGACAGGCCTCCTGAGGACTAATGAAAAACTGTTTTTT,CATSFRTGLLRTNEKLFF
.,TRBJ2-7,15,TRBV4-3,once,TGCGCCAGCAGCCAAGGAGCGGGGACAACCTACGAGCAGTACTTC,CASSQGAGTTYEQYF
TRBD1,TRBJ2-2,16,TRBV25-1,.,TGTGCCAGCAGCGATCAGGGGGCGAGCGGCACCGGGGAGCTGTTTTTT,CASSDQGASGTGELFF
TRBD2,TRBJ2-6,18,TRBV30,.,TGTGCCTGGAGTAGGGTGATCGGGAGGGCCGGCGGGGCCAACGTCCTGACTTTC,CAWSRVIGRAGGANVLTF
TRBD2,TRBJ2-1,16,TRBV27,.,TGTGCCAGCAGTCCTCCGGGACTAGCGGGACCCAATGAGCAGTTCTTC,CASSPPGLAGPNEQFF
.,TRBJ1-1,13,TRBV2,.,TGTGCCAGCAGCCTACAGGGAAACACTGAAGCTTTCTTT,CASSLQGNTEAFF
.,TRBJ2-7,14,TRBV5-1,.,TGCGCCAGCAGCTTCACCGACAGGATCTACGAGCAGTACTTC,CASSFTDRIYEQYF
TRBD1,TRBJ1-1,15,TRBV27,.,TGTGCCAGCAGTTTTCAGGGGGACCTGGGCACTGAAGCTTTCTTT,CASSFQGDLGTEAFF
TRBD2,TRBJ2-7,14,TRBV5-5,.,TGTGCCAGCAGCCAGGGACTAGGGGCCTACGAGCAGTACTTC,CASSQGLGAYEQYF
.,TRBJ1-1,14,TRBV5-1,.,TGCGCCAGCAGTTCTCGAACAGGGAGCACTGAAGCTTTCTTT,CASSSRTGSTEAFF
.,TRBJ1-5,14,TRBV18,.,TGTGCCAGCTCAGGACAGTATAGCAATCAGCCCCAGCATTTT,CASSGQYSNQPQHF
TRBD2,TRBJ2-7,19,TRBV4-2,few,TGTGCCAGCAGCCAATATGGACTAGCGGGAGCTAGAGGCCCTCACGAGCAGTACTTC,CASSQYGLAGARGPHEQYF
.,TRBJ1-1,13,TRBV11-3,.,TGTGCCAGCAGCTTAAGGCAGGGTTTTGAAGCTTTCTTT,CASSLRQGFEAFF
.,TRBJ2-7,8,TRBV20-1,.,TGCAGCGGGACAACGAGGTACTTC,CSGTTRYF
.,TRBJ1-2,16,TRBV28,.,TGTGCCAGCACCACCCTTGGGGGCTCACTTAACTATGGCTACACCTTC,CASTTLGGSLNYGYTF
.,TRBJ2-7,17,TRBV13,.,TGTGCCAGCAGCTTAGGCCCGTTGACGGGGGACGACGGCGAGCAGTACTTC,CASSLGPLTGDDGEQYF
.,TRBJ1-2,14,TRBV5-1,.,TGCGCCAGCAGCGGACAAGCAGGGGCGTATGGCTACACCTTC,CASSGQAGAYGYTF
TRBD1,TRBJ2-7,17,TRBV9,.,TGTGCCAGCACCCTCCTCTCCCGGGACAGGCGATCCTACGAGCAGTACTTC,CASTLLSRDRRSYEQYF